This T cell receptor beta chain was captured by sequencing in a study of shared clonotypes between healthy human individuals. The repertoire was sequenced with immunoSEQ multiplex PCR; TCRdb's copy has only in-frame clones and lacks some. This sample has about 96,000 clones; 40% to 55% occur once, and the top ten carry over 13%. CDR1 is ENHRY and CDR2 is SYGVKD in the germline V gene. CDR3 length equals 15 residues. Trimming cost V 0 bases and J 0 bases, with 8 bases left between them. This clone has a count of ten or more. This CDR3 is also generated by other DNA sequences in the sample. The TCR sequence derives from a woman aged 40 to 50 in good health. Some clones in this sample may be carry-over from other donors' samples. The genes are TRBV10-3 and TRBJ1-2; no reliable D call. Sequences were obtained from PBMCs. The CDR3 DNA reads TGTGCCATCAGTGAGTCTAGGGAGTCTAACTATGGCTACACCTTC. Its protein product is CAISESRESNYGYTF.